The rows below give T cell receptor beta chains drawn from one sample of a study of STAT5B mutations in CD4+ large granular lymphocyte leukemia. Repertoires were generated with immunoSEQ multiplex PCR, while TCRdb's copy carries only in-frame clones and drops some. The data contain under 35,000 clones, roughly four fifths of them seen just once; the ten biggest clones take up around 0.27%. Sequencing used CD4+ T cells from blood buffy coats. Receptors originate from a human donor in good health. Both conserved end residues are part of each CDR3. D genes are given only for firm matches. A row's size may be missing; if present it is once, few, many or a size class.

size,J,V,D,DNA,CDR3
.,TRBJ2-3,TRBV7-9,.,TGTGCCAGCAGCCCCTCAGTTGCCACAGATACGCAGTATTTT,CASSPSVATDTQYF
.,TRBJ2-5,TRBV19,TRBD1,TGTGCCAGTAGTATCGCGACAGGGGGAGAGACCCAGTACTTC,CASSIATGGETQYF
.,TRBJ2-2,TRBV30,TRBD2,TGTGCCTGGAGACGGCTAGCGGGGGGGACCGGGGAGCTGTTTTTT,CAWRRLAGGTGELFF
.,TRBJ2-3,TRBV30,.,TGTGCCTGGAGTCAATCCCAGAGCACAGATACGCAGTATTTT,CAWSQSQSTDTQYF
.,TRBJ2-1,TRBV11-2,TRBD2,TGTGCCAGCAGCTTAGACGGGTTAGCGGGATTTTGGTCCTACAATGAGCAGTTCTTC,CASSLDGLAGFWSYNEQFF
.,TRBJ2-5,TRBV29-1,TRBD1,TGCAGCGTTGGACAGGGGGCGCCTGGGGGGGAGACCCAGTACTTC,CSVGQGAPGGETQYF
.,TRBJ2-7,TRBV30,TRBD1,TGTGCCTGGAGTGGGGGGACAGAGCCCTACGAGCAGTACTTC,CAWSGGTEPYEQYF
.,TRBJ2-1,TRBV7-2,TRBD2,TGTGCCAGCAGCTTATCCTCTAGCGGGAGTCGGTACAATGAGCAGTTCTTC,CASSLSSSGSRYNEQFF
.,TRBJ2-1,TRBV5-1,TRBD2,TGCGCCAGCAGCCCAGGGACTAGTAAACGCAATGAGCAGTTCTTC,CASSPGTSKRNEQFF
.,TRBJ2-7,TRBV5-6,.,TGTGCCAGCAGCTTGGGCAAAAGCTACGAGCAGTACTTC,CASSLGKSYEQYF
few,TRBJ1-1,TRBV5-6,.,TGTGCCAGCAGCTTGGAAAGGGGGGCCACTGAAGCTTTCTTT,CASSLERGATEAFF
.,TRBJ1-1,TRBV6-5,.,TGTGCCAGCAGTGAAAACGGGAAAGCAGCTTTCTTT,CASSENGKAAFF
.,TRBJ2-6,TRBV4-1,.,TGCGCCAGCAGCCGAACACAGGGATTTGGGGCCAACGTCCTGACTTTC,CASSRTQGFGANVLTF
few,TRBJ2-7,TRBV19,.,TGTGCCAGTAGTGCACAGGGAAACTACGAGCAGTACTTC,CASSAQGNYEQYF
.,TRBJ2-5,TRBV29-1,TRBD1,TGCAGCGTTGCCCCGGACAGGGGGATGGAGACCCAGTACTTC,CSVAPDRGMETQYF
.,TRBJ1-2,TRBV7-2,.,TGTGCCAGCAGCTTAGCTCCGGGGATCTCGTTGGGCTACACCTTC,CASSLAPGISLGYTF
.,TRBJ1-5,TRBV7-9,.,TGTGCCAGAGGGGAGGGAGATCAGCCCCAGCATTTT,CARGEGDQPQHF
few,TRBJ1-2,TRBV7-3,TRBD1,TGTGCCAGCAGCGCCACAGGGGAACCCTACACCTTC,CASSATGEPYTF
.,TRBJ2-7,TRBV5-6,.,TGTGCCAGCAGCTTGGTAGCAGGACGTCACGAGCAGTACTTC,CASSLVAGRHEQYF
.,TRBJ1-1,TRBV13,.,TGTGCCAGCAGCCTTACTTCAGGGTACACTGAAGCTTTCTTT,CASSLTSGYTEAFF
.,TRBJ1-3,TRBV9,.,TGTGCCAGCAGCGCAGACAGGAGCTCTGGAAACACCATATATTTT,CASSADRSSGNTIYF
once,TRBJ1-1,TRBV28,.,TGTGCCAGCACCATCCGAGGCGGAGCTTTCTTT,CASTIRGGAFF
.,TRBJ1-6,TRBV11-2,.,TGTGCCAGCAGCCCGAGACAGACATATAATTCACCCCTCCACTTT,CASSPRQTYNSPLHF
.,TRBJ2-7,TRBV5-1,TRBD2,TGCGCCAGCAGCATGGGACTAGCGGGAACCTACGAGCAGTACTTC,CASSMGLAGTYEQYF
.,TRBJ2-5,TRBV30,.,TGTGCCTGGAGTGTAGGGGACCGGGACTTTAACATCCAAGAGACCCAGTACTTC,CAWSVGDRDFNIQETQYF
few,TRBJ1-1,TRBV7-9,.,TGTGCCAGCAGCCGGGCCATGGGGAACACTGAAGCTTTCTTT,CASSRAMGNTEAFF
.,TRBJ1-2,TRBV9,TRBD1,TGTGCCAGCAGCAGAGGACAGGATCCCAACTATGGCTACACCTTC,CASSRGQDPNYGYTF
few,TRBJ1-6,TRBV7-6,TRBD1,TGTGCCAGCAGCTTATATCAGGGGGGAAATTCACCCCTCCACTTT,CASSLYQGGNSPLHF
.,TRBJ2-3,TRBV5-1,.,TGCGCCAGCAGCTTGGGGAGGTCCACAGATACGCAGTATTTT,CASSLGRSTDTQYF
.,TRBJ2-6,TRBV11-2,.,TGTGCCAGCAGCTTAGGGTCTCAGGGTCCCTCTGGGGCCAACGTCCTGACTTTC,CASSLGSQGPSGANVLTF
.,TRBJ1-3,TRBV19,.,TGTGCCAGTAGTATACCCGGAGGAATCTCTGGAAACACCATATATTTT,CASSIPGGISGNTIYF
.,TRBJ2-7,TRBV6-5,.,TGTGCCAGCAGCCCCTCGGGCGGCGCAGAATACGAGCAGTACTTC,CASSPSGGAEYEQYF
.,TRBJ2-3,TRBV15,.,TGTGCCACCAGCAGAGATCTATCAACCGGCGGTCGGCCGGACAATTTT,CATSRDLSTGGRPDNF